This T cell receptor (beta chain) originates from a study of a mutant IDH1 vaccine in newly diagnosed glioma. At the level of the study: Every participant had undergone radiotherapy, temozolomide, or both before, and most underwent both.

The table came from immunoSEQ multiplex PCR; TCRdb's copy has only in-frame clones and leaves some out. The data contain around 69,000 clones, roughly 86% of them singletons. This CDR3 has 14 amino acids. CDR1 is SGHTA and CDR2 is FQGNSA in the germline V gene. Specified time point: week 35, safety follow-up. Each dose delivered 300 ug of mutant IDH1 20-mer peptide subcutaneously with imiquimod. A remark on this clone: Its antigen is still unknown.

The chain uses TRBV7-2 and TRBJ2-5, with TRBD1 matching over 8 bases. Near its end, the DNA agrees better with TRBJ2-7, so the J call may be wrong. The specimen was PBMCs, collected from a glioma patient whose treatment included an IDH1 peptide vaccine. This TCR derives from a man younger than 40 with glioma. The CDR3 protein is CASSLGTGSYEQYF. CDR3 in DNA: TGTGCCAGCAGCTTGGGGACAGGCTCCTACGAGCAGTACTTC.